These 18 T cell receptor beta chains were all obtained from the same sample, sequenced in a study of shared clonotypes between healthy human individuals. Libraries were prepared by immunoSEQ multiplex PCR; TCRdb keeps only in-frame clonotypes and omits some of them. The sample yields a few hundred thousand clones, approximately 79% seen once. Material: memory CD4+ T cells sorted from blood. Regarding subset: CD45RA-negative fraction. Receptors were obtained from a man younger than 40 in good health.

The genes are TRBV9 and TRBJ2-3; D gene ambiguous. Trimming removed 4 bases at V and 5 bases at J, with 17 bases between. The CDR3 contains 15 residues. CDR1 is SGDLS and CDR2 is YYNGEE in the germline V gene. CDR3 nucleotides: TGTGCCAGCAGCCAACAAGGGCTGGCGATAGATACGCAGTATTTT. Translating gives CASSQQGLAIDTQYF.

The chain uses TRBV18 and TRBJ2-7; 15 bases agree with TRBD2. V was clipped by 2 bases and J by 4 bases; unmatched bases: 15. The CDR3 sequence is 20 residues long. Germline V gives CDR1 KGHSH, CDR2 LQKENI. CDR3 in amino acids: CASSPIPWTSGRAMGYEQYF. The CDR3 DNA sequence: TGTGCCAGCTCACCAATTCCCTGGACTAGCGGGAGGGCTATGGGGTACGAGCAGTACTTC.

This clone was counted a few times. The chain has TRBV19 and TRBJ2-5, with D possibly being TRBD1 (5 bases). V was trimmed by 9 bases and J by 5 bases, leaving 22 bases between them. Germline loops: CDR1 LNHDA, CDR2 SQIVND (reference sequence). This CDR3 has 15 residues. The DNA for the CDR3 is TGTGCCAGCAGCATGGGTAAGGGGCTTGGTGAGACCCAGTACTTC. It codes for CASSMGKGLGETQYF.

The V call is TRBV6-6, the J call TRBJ2-1, with D perhaps TRBD1 (6 bases). V was clipped by 6 bases and J by 11 bases, with 14 bases between them. CDR3 size: 12 residues. The germline gives CDR1 MNHNY, CDR2 SVGAGI (reference sequence). The CDR3 DNA sequence: TGTGCCAGCAGGACAGGACATCCCAAGCAGTTCTTC. Amino acid sequence: CASRTGHPKQFF.

This sequence joins TRBV5-5 and TRBJ1-5, with D possibly TRBD1 on 5 matching bases. The V gene lost 4 bases and the J gene lost 2 bases, with 10 bases spanning the gap. The CDR3 totals 14 residues. The germline V gene has CDR1 SGHKS and CDR2 YYEKEE (reference sequence). The CDR3 DNA is TGTGCCAGCAGCCCTGCGGGGGGCAATCAGCCCCAGCATTTT. This sequence encodes CASSPAGGNQPQHF.

This clone came up once. CDR3 in DNA: TGTGCCAGCTCACCTTTGGGACTAGCGGGCGCCGGGGAGCTGTTTTTT. Its translation is CASSPLGLAGAGELFF. The rearrangement joins TRBV18 to TRBJ2-2, with TRBD2 identical over 12 bases. The CDR3 length is 16 residues. V was clipped by 3 bases and J by 6 bases; unmatched bases: 5. Germline CDR1 KGHSH, CDR2 LQKENI. The full variable domain, with the rest looked up from reference TRBV18 and TRBJ2-2, is NAGVMQNPRHLVRRRGQEARLRCSPMKGHSHVYWYRQLPEEGLKFMVYLQKENIIDESGMPKERFSAEFPKEGPSILRIQQVVRGDSAAYFCASSPLGLAGAGELFFGEGSRLTVL.

V and J are TRBV14 and TRBJ1-2; D might be TRBD1 (6 bases). This CDR3 contains 15 residues. Trimming shortened V by 0 bases and J by 6 bases, and 14 bases separated the two germline ends. Per germline, CDR1 SGHDN and CDR2 FVKESK. As DNA, the CDR3 is TGTGCCAGCAGCCAAGATTGGACAGCCTTAGATGGCTACACCTTC. This sequence encodes CASSQDWTALDGYTF.

This clone was detected once. The V and J genes are TRBV6-1 and TRBJ1-4; tentatively, D is TRBD1 (6 bases). Trimming left V 3 bases short and J 0 bases short, with 8 bases between. The germline V gene encodes CDR1 MNHNS and CDR2 SASEGT. The CDR3 is 15 amino acids. The CDR3 sequence is CASSDRGATNEKLFF. The CDR3 bases are TGTGCCAGCAGTGACAGGGGTGCAACTAATGAAAAACTGTTTTTT.

Only one count was recorded for this clone. The rearrangement links TRBV7-9 to TRBJ2-3; D is unclear. Germline CDR1 SEHNR, CDR2 FQNEAQ (reference sequence). V lost 1 base and J lost 2, with 7 bases in between. The CDR3 has 14 amino acids. The CDR3 sequence is CASSLGMITDTQYF. The CDR3 DNA reads TGTGCCAGCAGCTTAGGAATGATCACAGATACGCAGTATTTT.

The rearrangement uses TRBV5-1 and TRBJ2-3; 8 nucleotides agree with TRBD2. V shed 4 bases, J shed 2 bases, and the junction held 9 bases outside the gene matches. CDR3 length: 16 residues. Germline V gene sequence: CDR1 SGHRS, CDR2 YFSETQ. The CDR3 spells CASSQSLADHTDTQYF. The CDR3 nucleotides read TGCGCCAGCAGCCAGTCACTAGCGGACCACACAGATACGCAGTATTTT.

The CDR3 protein is CASSEGSGTTQYF. CDR3 nucleotides: TGTGCCAGCAGTGAGGGATCCGGAACTACGCAGTATTTT. This chain connects TRBV6-4 to TRBJ2-3; D gene ambiguous. V was pared by 3 bases and J by 8 bases, with 12 bases between. The germline CDR1 and CDR2 sequences are MRHNA and SNTAGT. The CDR3 is 13 residues long.

V and J are TRBV6-6 and TRBJ2-3, with D uncertain. The CDR3 has 13 amino acids. Trimming removed 8 bases at V and 6 bases at J, with 15 bases between. Germline V gene lookup returns CDR1 MNHNY and CDR2 SVGAGI (reference sequence). CDR3 amino acids: CASQASHVDTQYF. The CDR3 region has the DNA TGTGCCAGCCAGGCTAGTCATGTCGATACGCAGTATTTT.

This rearrangement joins TRBV4-3 to TRBJ1-4; D possibly corresponds to TRBD1 (6 bases). The CDR3 is 15 amino acids. V was cut by 4 bases and J by 10 bases, with 19 bases left in between. The germline V gene encodes CDR1 LGHNA and CDR2 YSLEER. CDR3 in amino acids: CASSPPTGSARKLFF. CDR3 DNA: TGCGCCAGCAGCCCCCCGACAGGCTCCGCGAGAAAACTGTTTTTT.

V usage is TRBV5-1 and J usage is TRBJ2-2; a weak D match, TRBD1 (6 bases). CDR1 and CDR2 from the germline V gene are SGHRS and YFSETQ. The V and J ends lost 0 bases and 3 bases respectively, with 6 bases between them. CDR3 length: 14 amino acids. The CDR3 DNA reads TGCGCCAGCAGCTTGGCAGGGGACACCGGGGAGCTGTTTTTT. This gives the protein CASSLAGDTGELFF.

This clone was detected only a few times. The chain joins TRBV5-6 to TRBJ1-2; no reliable D call. Trimming shortened V by 0 bases and J by 0 bases, and 15 bases separated the two germline ends. CDR1 is SGHDT and CDR2 is YYEEEE in the germline V gene. The CDR3 contains 17 residues. The CDR3 DNA sequence: TGTGCCAGCAGCTTGGGAGAGACGCGCAGAACTAACTATGGCTACACCTTC. This sequence encodes CASSLGETRRTNYGYTF.

V and J are TRBV5-1 and TRBJ2-2; maybe TRBD2 (6 bases). The CDR3 consists of 16 residues. CDR1 is SGHRS, CDR2 YFSETQ, per germline. The V end was cut by 0 bases, the J end by 4 bases, with 13 bases between. CDR3 in amino acids: CASSLAGRGGTGELFF. CDR3 coding DNA: TGCGCCAGCAGCTTGGCCGGAAGGGGAGGCACCGGGGAGCTGTTTTTT.

V is TRBV9 and J is TRBJ2-4, with TRBD2 matching over 9 bases. The CDR3 covers 15 residues. V gave up 3 bases and J gave up 0 bases; unmatched junction bases: 1. Germline CDR1 is SGDLS and CDR2 is YYNGEE. CDR3 DNA: TGTGCCAGCAGCGGACTAGCGGAAGCCAAAAACATTCAGTACTTC. As protein: CASSGLAEAKNIQYF.

The V and J genes are TRBV28 and TRBJ2-7; 10 bases are a match to TRBD2. This CDR3 spans 18 amino acids. V lost 4 bases, J lost 0 bases, and 12 bases stayed unmatched. CDR1 MDHEN and CDR2 SYDVKM come from the germline V gene. The CDR3 DNA sequence: TGTGCCAGCAGTTCAGCGCCGGGACTAGCGCCGAGCTCCTACGAGCAGTACTTC. This sequence encodes CASSSAPGLAPSSYEQYF.